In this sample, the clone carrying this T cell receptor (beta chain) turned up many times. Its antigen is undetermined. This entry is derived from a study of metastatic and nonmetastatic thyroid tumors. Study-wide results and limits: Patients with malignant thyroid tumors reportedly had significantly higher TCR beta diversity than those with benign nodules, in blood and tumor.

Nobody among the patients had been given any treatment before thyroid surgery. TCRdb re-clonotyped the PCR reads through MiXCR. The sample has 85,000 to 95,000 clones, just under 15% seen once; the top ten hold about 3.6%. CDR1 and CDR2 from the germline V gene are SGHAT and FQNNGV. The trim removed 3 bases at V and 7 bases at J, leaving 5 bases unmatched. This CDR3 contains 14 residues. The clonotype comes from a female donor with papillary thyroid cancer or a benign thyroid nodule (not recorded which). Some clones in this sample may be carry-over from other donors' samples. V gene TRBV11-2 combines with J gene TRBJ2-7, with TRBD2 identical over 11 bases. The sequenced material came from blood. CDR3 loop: CASSFSGGAGEQYF. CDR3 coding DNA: TGTGCCAGCAGCTTTAGCGGGGGGGCAGGGGAGCAGTACTTC.